The 10 T cell receptor beta chains listed next were all sequenced from one sample in a study of shared clonotypes between healthy human individuals. Profiled with immunoSEQ multiplex PCR; TCRdb holds only in-frame clones, not every one. Of approximately 980,000 clones in the sample, approximately 80% were seen once. Sequenced material: memory CD4+ T cells sorted from blood. Stated subset: CD45RA-negative fraction. All receptors come from a man between 18 and 35 years old in good health.

This sequence joins TRBV5-1 and TRBJ1-2; the D gene is possibly TRBD1 (5 bases). The CDR3 loop spans 15 amino acids. Trimming stripped 1 base from V and 0 bases from J, with 10 bases between. Looked up from germline, CDR1 is SGHRS and CDR2 is YFSETQ. The CDR3 DNA reads TGCGCCAGCAGCTTGAGGCAGGGTGCTAACTATGGCTACACCTTC. It is translated as CASSLRQGANYGYTF.

The chain recombines TRBV15 with TRBJ2-5; no firm D call. V lost 0 bases and J 2 bases, leaving 4 bases between the germline ends. There are 13 residues in the CDR3. Germline V gene lookup returns CDR1 LNHNV and CDR2 YYDKDF (reference sequence). CDR3 amino acids: CATSRDRQETQYF. The DNA of the CDR3 is TGTGCCACCAGCAGAGACAGGCAAGAGACCCAGTACTTC.

V gene TRBV9 combines with J gene TRBJ2-2, with a weak D call TRBD1 (6 bases). The CDR3 has 15 residues. V was trimmed by 4 bases and J by 0 bases, leaving 10 bases between them. Germline V lookup: CDR1 SGDLS, CDR2 YYNGEE. CDR3 sequence (DNA): TGTGCCAGCAGCAGGACAGCGACGAACACCGGGGAGCTGTTTTTT. It translates to CASSRTATNTGELFF.

The chain has TRBV7-2 and TRBJ2-3, with D perhaps TRBD2 (7 bases). This CDR3 has 13 amino acids. Germline V gene lookup returns CDR1 SGHTA and CDR2 FQGNSA. The V and J ends lost 0 bases and 12 bases respectively, with 13 bases between them. CDR3 amino acids: CASSLAEAGAQYF. The CDR3 region has the DNA TGTGCCAGCAGCTTAGCTGAGGCGGGGGCTCAGTATTTT. The entire variable domain, with the rest obtained from reference TRBV7-2 and TRBJ2-3, is as follows: GAGVSQSPSNKVTEKGKDVELRCDPISGHTALYWYRQSLGQGLEFLIYFQGNSAPDKSGLPSDRFSAERTGGSVSTLTIQRTQQEDSAVYLCASSLAEAGAQYFGPGTRLTVL.

This clone was seen only once. The rearrangement uses TRBV7-6 and TRBJ1-5; D remains ambiguous. With 2 bases removed from V and 7 bases from J, the gap between germline ends came to 9 bases. CDR3 length equals 13 residues. Germline CDR1 reads SGHVS; CDR2 reads FNYEAQ. The CDR3 DNA reads as TGTGCCAGCAGCTTAACGGACGCCCAGCCCCAGCATTTT. Its translation: CASSLTDAQPQHF.

V is TRBV6-4 and J is TRBJ2-3; TRBD1 is a possible D gene (6 bases). Germline V gene sequence: CDR1 MRHNA, CDR2 SNTAGT. Between the trimmed V and J ends, which lost 1 base and 6 bases, there was a span of 8 bases. The CDR3 extends over 13 amino acids. CDR3 DNA sequence: TGTGCCAGCAGTGACTTCACAGGGGATACGCAGTATTTT. It yields the protein CASSDFTGDTQYF.

The V call is TRBV5-4, the J call TRBJ2-5; TRBD2 might be the D (7 bases). The J call is in doubt because the DNA end fits TRBJ2-7 better. The CDR3 is 15 amino acids. Germline CDR1 reads SGHNT; CDR2 reads YYREEE (reference sequence). The CDR3: CASSLGGGGPYEQYF. The CDR3 coding sequence is TGTGCCAGCAGCCTCGGAGGCGGGGGCCCCTACGAGCAGTACTTC.

This sequence joins TRBV19 and TRBJ2-7, with 9 bases identical to TRBD1. CDR1 is LNHDA, CDR2 SQIVND, per germline (reference sequence). The CDR3 spans 16 residues. Trimming at V came to 1 base and at J to 4 bases, leaving 8 bases not matched to a gene. CDR3 bases: TGTGCCAGTAGTATAGCACAGGGGGCCCTTCCTTACGAGCAGTACTTC. Translating gives CASSIAQGALPYEQYF.

This clone was detected only a few times. This chain connects TRBV4-1 to TRBJ2-2; a possible D gene is TRBD1 (5 bases). The V and J ends lost 0 bases and 1 base respectively, with 9 bases between them. There are 16 residues in the CDR3. CDR1 and CDR2 (germline): MGHRA, YSYEKL. The CDR3 bases are TGCGCCAGCAGCCAAGATGGCACAGGGAACACCGGGGAGCTGTTTTTT. This encodes CASSQDGTGNTGELFF.

A remark on this clone: This sample includes further DNA sequences coding for the same CDR3. The rearrangement uses TRBV6-5 and TRBJ2-7; 9 nucleotides align to TRBD1. This CDR3 is built from 14 residues. The germline CDR1 and CDR2 sequences are MNHEY and SVGAGI. The trim removed 5 bases at V and 1 base at J, leaving 3 bases unmatched. Here the CDR3 DNA reads TGTGCCAGCAGTACCGGGACAGGGTCCTACGAGCAGTACTTC. Translated, it gives CASSTGTGSYEQYF.